These 9 T cell receptor beta chains were sequenced from one sample in a study of OX40 agonist ivuxolimab in advanced cancers. Only in-frame clones appear in the TCRdb table, and some are missing; sequencing was by immunoSEQ multiplex PCR. The table has about 59,000 clones, about nine tenths seen once; the top ten hold 0.37%. Source: CD4+ or CD8+ T cells sorted from blood, taken in a trial of the OX40 agonist ivuxolimab. These receptors all stem from an adult with an advanced solid tumor such as melanoma, head and neck, liver or kidney cancer.

The CDR3 nucleotides are TGCGCCAGCAGCTTACAGGGGGCTCACGAGACCCAGTACTTC. This gives the protein CASSLQGAHETQYF. This chain connects TRBV5-1 to TRBJ2-5; TRBD1 aligns across 9 bases. Trimming took 2 bases from V and 5 from J; bases not matched to a gene: 4. CDR1 SGHRS and CDR2 YFSETQ come from the germline V gene. CDR3 length: 14 residues. Combining the CDR3 with reference TRBV5-1 and TRBJ2-5 gives the whole variable domain KAGVTQTPRYLIKTRGQQVTLSCSPISGHRSVSWYQQTPGQGLQFLFEYFSETQRNKGNFPGRFSGRQFSNSRSEMNVSTLELGDSALYLCASSLQGAHETQYFGPGTRLLVL.

The chain employs TRBV30 and TRBJ1-2; D call uncertain. The germline V gene has CDR1 GTSNPN and CDR2 SVGIG (reference sequence). V dropped 5 bases and J dropped 3 bases, with 13 bases sitting between them. The CDR3 length is 13 residues. The CDR3 loop reads CAWRGTVYYGYTF. The CDR3 DNA is TGTGCCTGGCGGGGTACAGTGTACTATGGCTACACCTTC.

This sequence joins TRBV18 and TRBJ1-2; 8 bases agree with TRBD1. The ends lost 1 base at V and 8 bases at J; junction bases unmatched: 12. The CDR3 runs to 16 residues. Germline V gene lookup returns CDR1 KGHSH and CDR2 LQKENI. The CDR3 loop reads CASSPRTTTGGGGYTF. CDR3 in DNA: TGTGCCAGCTCACCACGGACTACTACAGGGGGTGGAGGCTACACCTTC. Looking up the rest from reference TRBV18 and TRBJ1-2 gives the full variable domain: NAGVMQNPRHLVRRRGQEARLRCSPMKGHSHVYWYRQLPEEGLKFMVYLQKENIIDESGMPKERFSAEFPKEGPSILRIQQVVRGDSAAYFCASSPRTTTGGGGYTFGSGTRLTVV.

V and J are TRBV30 and TRBJ2-5; TRBD1 matches 10 bases. V shed 4 bases and J 5 bases; nucleotides not matched to a gene: 7. Per germline, CDR1 GTSNPN and CDR2 SVGIG (reference sequence). This CDR3 spans 14 amino acids. The CDR3 DNA reads as TGTGCCTGGACCCCAGACAGGGGGCAGGAGACCCAGTACTTC. It encodes CAWTPDRGQETQYF.

The chain combines TRBV6-1 with TRBJ1-2, with D perhaps TRBD1 (6 bases). This CDR3 region has 14 residues. CDR1 and CDR2 from the germline V gene are MNHNS and SASEGT. Trimming took 6 bases from V and 4 from J, leaving 15 bases between them. The CDR3 region has the DNA TGTGCCAGCAGGGACCGGGGGCGGGGCTATGGCTACACCTTC. Protein sequence: CASRDRGRGYGYTF.

The chain uses TRBV6-1 and TRBJ1-5; no reliable D call. Deletions cut 2 bases from V and 0 bases from J, with 2 bases between. Germline lookup yields CDR1 MNHNS and CDR2 SASEGT. CDR3 length equals 13 residues. The CDR3 loop is CASSEISNQPQHF. The CDR3 DNA reads as TGTGCCAGCAGTGAAATTAGCAATCAGCCCCAGCATTTT.

The chain links TRBV10-1 to TRBJ2-2; 7 bases match TRBD1. The CDR3 extends over 16 amino acids. Germline values: CDR1 WNHNN, CDR2 SYGVQD (reference sequence). J gave up 6 bases and V 4 bases, and 11 bases lay outside the gene matches. CDR3 sequence (DNA): TGCGCCAGCAGTGGGGGATCCGACAGGGCTCCCGGGGAGCTGTTTTTT. Protein: CASSGGSDRAPGELFF.

The chain combines TRBV30 with TRBJ2-2; D uncertain. The CDR3 loop spans 15 amino acids. Germline V CDR1 and CDR2: GTSNPN, SVGIG (reference sequence). V dropped 3 bases and J dropped 0 bases, with 11 bases sitting between them. The CDR3 DNA sequence: TGTGCCTGGAGCCTATACACCACGAACACCGGGGAGCTGTTTTTT. It is translated as CAWSLYTTNTGELFF.

This sequence joins TRBV18 and TRBJ1-2, with no clear D. Germline CDR1 KGHSH, CDR2 LQKENI. The CDR3 is 15 amino acids. Trimming cost V 2 bases and J 0 bases, with 10 bases left between them. The CDR3 loop reads CASSPSRDSNYGYTF. The DNA for the CDR3 is TGTGCCAGCTCACCAAGTAGAGATTCTAACTATGGCTACACCTTC.